This T cell receptor (beta chain) was documented in a study of blood T cell repertoires in COVID-19 (dated by TCRdb to between 2020 and 2021). Study-wide context: Samples covering the acute and convalescent phases of COVID-19 were provided by collaborators in the United States, Italy and Spain. The prospective study material was composed of cDNA or gDNA derived from T cells, B-cell-depleted T cells, or PBMCs. The dataset comprised deeply sampled blood TCRbeta repertoires from subjects exposed to, actively infected with, or recovered from COVID-19. A freely available public database, intended as a resource for researchers studying the immune response to SARS-CoV-2, is where the repertoires were released. The samples were drawn from the first 160 participants of the ongoing ImmuneRACE study and from 950 to 1,500 subjects provided by 6 global collaborators. Sample metadata almost always included a de-identified subject ID, COVID-19 status, age in years and sex. Where HLA class I and class II types were available, the types were taken from metadata supplied by the sample provider, not from assay-based typing. Findings and caveats that apply to the study as a whole: How much clinical and demographic metadata was included differed by source and by participant, and the metadata was provided uncurated.

As to this clone: Its antigen is currently not known. Per-nucleotide qualities are absent, and no much larger clonotype sits a single base away.

TCRbeta CDR3 regions were amplified from genomic DNA by means of the immunoSEQ Assay, a bias-controlled multiplex PCR. In the original analysis: The number of nucleated cells in each sample was estimated from the amplification of reference gene primers within the assay. Sequence reads were collapsed and filtered to measure the absolute abundance of every unique TCRbeta CDR3 rearrangement. For each sample, productive Simpson clonality was calculated by taking the square root of Simpson's diversity index across productive rearrangements. In TCRdb, the immuneACCESS table is reduced to in-frame sequences with V and J assigned. These tables do not hold every clone; where another copy was compared, an unresolved V gene accounts for under half, and the others remain unexplained. The V and J calls and clone size are taken from that table; D and trimming were inferred from the DNA. The sample table records around 620,000 clones; more than 80% of these occur just once. The top ten constitute more than 0.25% of the sample.

CDR1 is given as SGHAT and CDR2 as FQNNGV, both from the germline V gene. V lost 5 bases and J lost 3 bases, and the count of bases not matched to a germline gene is 12. The cysteine opens and the phenylalanine closes a CDR3 of 16 amino acids. Of the read, only the CDR3 DNA is kept; its 48 bases are in frame from base 1. The collaborating institutions used their own protocols to collect whole blood in K2EDTA tubes. Collaborator samples were shipped for TCRbeta analysis as frozen whole blood, isolated PBMCs, or DNA extracted from either sample type. Recombination connected TRBV11-2 to TRBJ1-1; the central 7 bases match TRBD1. The clonotype comes from a woman between 18 and 29 years old with acute or convalescent COVID-19. What was sequenced was peripheral blood. The nucleotides read TGTGCCAGCAGCCTAGGGGGCAGGGGTCGATACACTGAAGCTTTCTTT. It is translated as CASSLGGRGRYTEAFF.